These T cell receptor beta chains were read from a single sample in a study of blood T cell repertoires in COVID-19. The table came from immunoSEQ multiplex PCR; TCRdb's copy has only in-frame clones and leaves some out. The sample comprises over 150,000 clones, 82% of which are singletons, and 8% to 11% rests with the top ten. The sample was peripheral blood. Receptors were obtained from a woman aged 80 or over with active or convalescent COVID-19. Both conserved end residues are part of each CDR3. Each record gives: CDR3 protein, CDR3 DNA, clone size, V gene, D gene, J gene. D genes are given only for firm matches. Clone sizes are given selectively: once, few, many, or a class where the clone is expanded.

CASSRSTTGGSGANVLTF,TGCGCCAGCAGCCGATCAACGACAGGCGGCTCTGGGGCCAACGTCCTGACTTTC,NA,TRBV4-1,NA,TRBJ2-6
CASSVGGYGYTF,TGTGCCAGCAGTGTCGGCGGCTATGGCTACACCTTC,NA,TRBV2,NA,TRBJ1-2
CASSRDRQDEAFF,TGCGCCAGCAGCAGGGACAGGCAGGATGAAGCTTTCTTT,NA,TRBV5-1,TRBD1,TRBJ1-1
CASSQISGSSSYNEQFF,TGTGCCAGCTCACAAATTAGCGGGTCCAGCTCCTACAATGAGCAGTTCTTC,NA,TRBV18,TRBD2,TRBJ2-1
CATKREGGPGELFF,TGTGCCACGAAGCGGGAGGGAGGTCCCGGGGAGCTGTTTTTT,NA,TRBV6-5,TRBD2,TRBJ2-2
CASSLAYTSFVNEQFF,TGCGCCAGCAGCTTGGCCTACACTAGCTTTGTAAATGAGCAGTTCTTC,NA,TRBV5-1,NA,TRBJ2-1
CAISGPGKDSPLHF,TGTGCCATCAGTGGTCCAGGGAAAGATTCACCCCTCCACTTT,NA,TRBV10-3,NA,TRBJ1-6
CASSQAQTADEKLFF,TGCGCCAGCAGCCAAGCGCAAACAGCGGATGAAAAACTGTTTTTT,NA,TRBV4-1,NA,TRBJ1-4
CASSSPGGTEAFF,TGCGCCAGCAGCTCCCCGGGGGGCACTGAAGCTTTCTTT,NA,TRBV5-1,NA,TRBJ1-1
CASQRDSNQPQHF,TGTGCCAGCCAGAGGGATAGCAATCAGCCCCAGCATTTT,once,TRBV6-5,NA,TRBJ1-5
CASRTRGGVWEKLFF,TGTGCCAGCAGGACCAGAGGGGGAGTTTGGGAAAAACTGTTTTTT,NA,TRBV2,NA,TRBJ1-4
CASSLGDRRNYGYTF,TGTGCCAGCAGTTTGGGGGACAGACGTAACTATGGCTACACCTTC,NA,TRBV28,TRBD1,TRBJ1-2
CASRGQGMAEAFF,TGCGCCAGCAGAGGACAGGGGATGGCTGAAGCTTTCTTT,NA,TRBV10-1,TRBD1,TRBJ1-1
CASSLAGPNTEAFF,TGCGCCAGCAGCTTGGCAGGGCCGAACACTGAAGCTTTCTTT,once,TRBV5-1,NA,TRBJ1-1
CASSPMITGVAKNIQYF,TGTGCCAGCTCACCGATGATTACAGGGGTGGCCAAAAACATTCAGTACTTC,NA,TRBV18,TRBD1,TRBJ2-4
CASRRLAYNEQFF,TGTGCCAGCAGGCGACTAGCGTACAATGAGCAGTTCTTC,few,TRBV6-5,TRBD2,TRBJ2-1
CASSHPSERPSTGELFF,TGCGCCAGCAGCCACCCGTCGGAGCGGCCCTCAACCGGGGAGCTGTTTTTT,once,TRBV5-1,NA,TRBJ2-2
CASSDSSVEQFF,TGTGCCAGCAGTGACTCGAGTGTAGAGCAGTTCTTC,NA,TRBV6-4,NA,TRBJ2-1
CASTPDRGRQPQHF,TGTGCCAGCACCCCGGACAGGGGGAGACAGCCCCAGCATTTT,NA,TRBV21-1,NA,TRBJ1-5
CASSLVSGSLQETQYF,TGTGCCAGCAGCTTGGTGAGCGGGAGCTTACAAGAGACCCAGTACTTC,NA,TRBV5-4,TRBD2,TRBJ2-5
CASSVDHPGSGGNTIYF,TGTGCCAGCAGCGTAGATCATCCGGGGTCGGGAGGAAACACCATATATTTT,NA,TRBV9,NA,TRBJ1-3
CATSRDRVGYGYTF,TGTGCCACCAGCAGAGACAGGGTTGGCTATGGCTACACCTTC,NA,TRBV15,NA,TRBJ1-2
CASTTIGLAATGELFF,TGTGCCAGCACCACCATTGGACTAGCGGCTACCGGGGAGCTGTTTTTT,NA,TRBV28,TRBD2,TRBJ2-2
CASSLVAALSYNEQFF,TGTGCCAGCAGCTTAGTAGCGGCACTCTCCTACAATGAGCAGTTCTTC,NA,TRBV7-2,NA,TRBJ2-1
CASGQGNTGELFF,TGTGCCAGTGGACAGGGTAACACCGGGGAGCTGTTTTTT,NA,TRBV19,TRBD1,TRBJ2-2
CASSVEEQGSGNTIYF,TGTGCCAGCAGTGTTGAGGAGCAGGGCTCTGGAAACACCATATATTTT,NA,TRBV6-1,NA,TRBJ1-3
CASRDGGGKSSYNEQFF,TGCGCCAGCAGGGATGGGGGGGGCAAGAGCTCCTACAATGAGCAGTTCTTC,NA,TRBV5-1,NA,TRBJ2-1
CASYPAGREETQYF,TGTGCCAGCTACCCAGCGGGAAGGGAGGAGACCCAGTACTTC,NA,TRBV18,TRBD2,TRBJ2-5
CASSRRALAGNTGELFF,TGTGCCAGCAGCCGAAGAGCCCTAGCGGGCAACACCGGGGAGCTGTTTTTT,once,TRBV14,TRBD2,TRBJ2-2
CASSLTAPYEQYF,TGCGCCAGCAGCTTAACAGCACCCTACGAGCAGTACTTC,NA,TRBV5-1,NA,TRBJ2-7
CASSQERTSGGYNEQFF,TGCGCCAGCAGCCAAGAGAGGACTAGCGGGGGTTACAATGAGCAGTTCTTC,NA,TRBV4-1,TRBD2,TRBJ2-1
CASSLGYRDRGVNEQFF,TGTGCCAGCAGCTTGGGATACCGGGACAGGGGAGTCAATGAGCAGTTCTTC,NA,TRBV5-5,TRBD1,TRBJ2-1
CASSAGQEGTGELFF,TGCGCCAGCAGCGCGGGACAGGAGGGCACCGGGGAGCTGTTTTTT,NA,TRBV5-1,TRBD1,TRBJ2-2
CASSPHAGATDTQYF,TGTGCCAGCAGCCCCCACGCGGGTGCCACAGATACGCAGTATTTT,NA,TRBV7-3,NA,TRBJ2-3
CASSTGTGSTGELFF,TGCGCCAGCAGCACCGGGACAGGGAGCACCGGGGAGCTGTTTTTT,NA,TRBV5-1,TRBD1,TRBJ2-2
CASSFTTGTGDNQPQHF,TGTGCCAGCAGTTTTACAACCGGGACAGGAGATAATCAGCCCCAGCATTTT,NA,TRBV7-9,TRBD1,TRBJ1-5
CASSIAGTGPQPQHF,TGTGCCAGTAGTATAGCCGGGACAGGGCCCCAGCCCCAGCATTTT,few,TRBV19,TRBD1,TRBJ1-5
CASSSTSGLYTDTQYF,TGTGCCAGCAGCTCAACTAGCGGACTATACACAGATACGCAGTATTTT,NA,TRBV7-9,TRBD2,TRBJ2-3
CASTRGGFHQETQYF,TGTGCCAGCACGAGAGGAGGGTTCCACCAAGAGACCCAGTACTTC,NA,TRBV6-5,NA,TRBJ2-5
CASRRDQNMNTEAFF,TGCGCCAGCCGGCGGGATCAGAATATGAACACTGAAGCTTTCTTT,NA,TRBV10-1,NA,TRBJ1-1
CASSYRTGEAGYTF,TGTGCCAGCAGTTATAGGACAGGGGAGGCTGGCTACACCTTC,NA,TRBV6-2/TRBV6-3,TRBD1,TRBJ1-2
CASSQQGQRRLNTEAFF,TGTGCCAGCAGTCAACAGGGGCAAAGGAGACTGAACACTGAAGCTTTCTTT,few,TRBV2,TRBD1,TRBJ1-1